The T cell receptor (beta chain) described here comes from a study of blood T cell repertoires in COVID-19. CDR3 length: 15 amino acids. Per the germline V gene, CDR1 is SGDLS and CDR2 is YYNGEE. V lost 2 bases, J lost 6 bases, and 16 bases lay in between. Measured with immunoSEQ multiplex PCR; TCRdb has only the in-frame clones, and not every one. The sample includes about 220,000 clones, over 70% of them seen just once. This TCR was sampled from a woman aged 70-85 years with acute or convalescent COVID-19. The sequenced sample was peripheral blood. The chain recombines TRBV9 with TRBJ2-3, with D perhaps matching TRBD1 (7 bases). This CDR3 reads CASSVLRGDTDTQYF. The CDR3 coding sequence is TGTGCCAGCAGCGTCCTCAGGGGGGATACGGATACGCAGTATTTT.